These 13 T cell receptor beta chains originate from one sample sequenced in a study of shared clonotypes between healthy human individuals. The data were produced by immunoSEQ multiplex PCR, yet TCRdb's version contains in-frame clones alone and is incomplete. The sample records approximately 1,500,000 clones, around 97% being singletons. Source material: naive CD4+ T cells sorted from blood. Stated subset: CD45RA+ positively selected. All receptors derive from a man aged 25-40 years in good health.

This clone was seen a single time. The V call is TRBV7-3, the J call TRBJ1-4; D not resolved. The CDR3 is 15 amino acids. The V gene lost 4 bases and the J gene lost 8 bases, with 17 bases spanning the gap. Germline V gene lookup returns CDR1 SGHTA and CDR2 FQGTGA. The CDR3 DNA sequence: TGTGCCAGCAGCTCCTCGGGGAGGAGTGGGGAAAAACTGTTTTTT. Translated, it gives CASSSSGRSGEKLFF.

This clone was picked up one time. The chain uses TRBV7-3 and TRBJ2-3, with a tentative D call TRBD1 (6 bases). The germline CDR1 and CDR2 sequences are SGHTA and FQGTGA. CDR3 size: 16 residues. Trimming left V 5 bases short and J 1 base short, with 16 bases between. Here the CDR3 DNA reads TGTGCCAGCAGCCGTCATTTAGGGGGTGGCACAGATACGCAGTATTTT. Residues: CASSRHLGGGTDTQYF.

The J gene is TRBJ2-1, the V gene TRBV7-2; TRBD2 aligns across 11 bases. The CDR3 contains 15 residues. With 3 bases clipped from V and 4 bases from J, the junction kept 2 bases outside the gene matches. The germline gives CDR1 SGHTA, CDR2 FQGNSA. The CDR3 spells CASSFRLAGYNEQFF. The CDR3 coding sequence is TGTGCCAGCAGCTTTCGACTAGCGGGATACAATGAGCAGTTCTTC.

This chain uses TRBV19 with TRBJ2-7; D gene ambiguous. This CDR3 comprises 14 residues. V gave up 7 bases and J gave up 0 bases, with 13 bases separating them. Germline loops: CDR1 LNHDA, CDR2 SQIVND (reference sequence). CDR3 amino acids: CASKQETSSYEQYF. The CDR3 DNA follows: TGTGCCAGTAAGCAAGAAACGAGCTCCTACGAGCAGTACTTC.

This rearrangement joins TRBV7-2 to TRBJ2-1; TRBD2 might be the D (6 bases). In germline, CDR1 is SGHTA, CDR2 FQGNSA. The CDR3 covers 16 residues. V was trimmed by 5 bases and J by 1 base, leaving 15 bases between them. Here the CDR3 reads CASSPTRSGSYNEQFF. The DNA of the CDR3 is TGTGCCAGCAGCCCCACCCGGAGCGGGTCCTACAATGAGCAGTTCTTC.

V usage is TRBV7-3 and J usage is TRBJ2-3; D remains unclear. The V end lost 6 bases, the J end lost 3 bases, and 10 bases lay between the germline ends. The CDR3 is made up of 13 amino acids. The V gene's germline CDR1 is SGHTA and CDR2 FQGTGA. CDR3 in amino acids: CASRGAATDTQYF. The CDR3 nucleotides are TGTGCCAGCAGGGGTGCGGCTACAGATACGCAGTATTTT.

V usage is TRBV7-3 and J usage is TRBJ2-2, with D unclear. This CDR3 contains 12 residues. CDR1 and CDR2 from the germline V gene are SGHTA and FQGTGA. V was cut by 4 bases and J by 6 bases, with 6 bases left in between. The CDR3 loop is CASSSRPGELFF. The CDR3 DNA is TGTGCCAGCAGCTCCCGCCCCGGGGAGCTGTTTTTT.

Notes on this clone: Other nucleotide sequences from this sample produce the same CDR3. The V gene is TRBV7-2, the J gene TRBJ2-1, with 9 bases fitting TRBD2. Germline V lookup: CDR1 SGHTA, CDR2 FQGNSA. This CDR3 region has 15 residues. The V and J ends lost 0 bases and 6 bases, in that order; junction bases with no gene match: 3. CDR3 nucleotides: TGTGCCAGCAGCTTAGCCGGCGGGAGGGGCAATGAGCAGTTCTTC. This gives the protein CASSLAGGRGNEQFF.

The chain uses TRBV19 and TRBJ2-4; either TRBD1 or TRBD2 may fit D (6 bases each). The germline CDR1 and CDR2 sequences are LNHDA and SQIVND (reference sequence). V was cut by 6 bases and J by 0 bases, with 15 bases left in between. The length of the CDR3 is 16 residues. This chain's CDR3 is CASRPGVGLAKNIQYF. The DNA of the CDR3 is TGTGCCAGTAGACCAGGGGTGGGACTAGCCAAAAACATTCAGTACTTC.

V usage is TRBV5-1 and J usage is TRBJ2-6; D remains unclear. The CDR3 is 15 residues long. Germline V gene sequence: CDR1 SGHRS, CDR2 YFSETQ. With 1 base removed from V and 2 bases from J, the gap between germline ends came to 7 bases. This CDR3 reads CASSLQDPGANVLTF. CDR3 nucleotide sequence: TGCGCCAGCAGCTTGCAGGACCCTGGGGCCAACGTCCTGACTTTC.

This chain uses TRBV9 with TRBJ1-5; TRBD1 aligns across 8 bases. Trimming took 3 bases from V and 5 from J; bases not matched to a gene: 4. CDR1 SGDLS and CDR2 YYNGEE come from the germline V gene. The CDR3 has 14 residues. DNA of the CDR3: TGTGCCAGCAGCGCCGACAGGGGATATCAGCCCCAGCATTTT. This translates into CASSADRGYQPQHF.

The genes are TRBV5-4 and TRBJ2-7, with a weak D call TRBD2 (6 bases). Germline CDR1 is SGHNT and CDR2 is YYREEE (reference sequence). The germline V and J ends were trimmed by 4 bases and 2 bases, with 13 bases remaining between them. CDR3 length: 14 amino acids. This chain's CDR3 is CASSPGVSAYEQYF. In nucleotides, the CDR3 is TGTGCCAGCAGCCCGGGGGTATCGGCCTACGAGCAGTACTTC.

The gene calls are TRBV7-6 and TRBJ2-1; D gene uncertain. Trimming took off 5 bases at V and 6 bases at J, with 26 bases between the two ends. The CDR3 contains 18 residues. Germline CDR1 reads SGHVS; CDR2 reads FNYEAQ. The CDR3 DNA sequence: TGTGCCAGCAGCCCGTACCACCATGGGCAAATGGGTAGCAATGAGCAGTTCTTC. It yields the protein CASSPYHHGQMGSNEQFF.